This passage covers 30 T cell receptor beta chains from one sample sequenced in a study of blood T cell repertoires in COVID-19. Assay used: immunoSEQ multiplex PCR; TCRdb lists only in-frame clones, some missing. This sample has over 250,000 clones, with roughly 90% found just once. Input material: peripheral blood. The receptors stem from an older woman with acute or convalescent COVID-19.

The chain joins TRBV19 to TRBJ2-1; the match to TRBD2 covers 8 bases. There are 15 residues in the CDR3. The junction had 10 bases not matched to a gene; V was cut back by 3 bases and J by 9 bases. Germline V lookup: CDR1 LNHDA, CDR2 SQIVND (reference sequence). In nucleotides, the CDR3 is TGTGCCAGTAGTATCGGCTTAGCGGGAACGGGTGAGCAGTTCTTC. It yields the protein CASSIGLAGTGEQFF.

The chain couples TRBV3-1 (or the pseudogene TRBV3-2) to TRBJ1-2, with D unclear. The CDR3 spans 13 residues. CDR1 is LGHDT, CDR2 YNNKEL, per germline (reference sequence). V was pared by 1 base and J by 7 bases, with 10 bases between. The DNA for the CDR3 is TGTGCCAGCAGCCAAGGAAAATACGGTGGCTACACCTTC. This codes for CASSQGKYGGYTF.

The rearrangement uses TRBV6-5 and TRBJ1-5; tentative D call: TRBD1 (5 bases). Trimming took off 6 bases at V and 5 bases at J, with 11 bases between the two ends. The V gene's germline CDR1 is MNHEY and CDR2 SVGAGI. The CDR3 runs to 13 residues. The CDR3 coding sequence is TGTGCCAGCAGGGGGCCGAACTATCAGCCCCAGCATTTT. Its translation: CASRGPNYQPQHF.

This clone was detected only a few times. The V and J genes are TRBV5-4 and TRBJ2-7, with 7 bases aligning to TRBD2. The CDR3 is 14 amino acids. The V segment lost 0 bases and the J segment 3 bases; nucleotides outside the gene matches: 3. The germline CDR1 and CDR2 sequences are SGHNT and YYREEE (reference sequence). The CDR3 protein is CASSLAASGYEQYF. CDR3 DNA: TGTGCCAGCAGCTTGGCTGCTAGCGGCTACGAGCAGTACTTC. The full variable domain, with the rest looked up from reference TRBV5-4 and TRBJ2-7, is ETGVTQSPTHLIKTRGQQVTLRCSSQSGHNTVSWYQQALGQGPQFIFQYYREEENGRGNFPPRFSGLQFPNYSSELNVNALELDDSALYLCASSLAASGYEQYFGPGTRLTVT.

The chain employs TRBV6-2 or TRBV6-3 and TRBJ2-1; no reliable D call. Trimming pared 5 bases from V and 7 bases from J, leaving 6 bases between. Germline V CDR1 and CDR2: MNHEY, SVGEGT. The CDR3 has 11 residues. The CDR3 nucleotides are TGTGCCAGCAGTGATCAGAATGAGCAGTTCTTC. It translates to CASSDQNEQFF.

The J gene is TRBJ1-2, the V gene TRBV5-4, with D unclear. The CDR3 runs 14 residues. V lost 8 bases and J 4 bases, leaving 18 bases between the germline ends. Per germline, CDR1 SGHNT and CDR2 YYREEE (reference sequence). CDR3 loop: CASRRDLGFYGYTF. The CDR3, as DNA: TGTGCCAGTCGACGGGATCTGGGGTTCTATGGCTACACCTTC.

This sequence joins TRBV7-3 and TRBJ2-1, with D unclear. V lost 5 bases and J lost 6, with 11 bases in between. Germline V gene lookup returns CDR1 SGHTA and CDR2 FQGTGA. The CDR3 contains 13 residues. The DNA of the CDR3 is TGTGCCAGCAGCGCCCCCTCTAGCAATGAGCAGTTCTTC. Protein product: CASSAPSSNEQFF.

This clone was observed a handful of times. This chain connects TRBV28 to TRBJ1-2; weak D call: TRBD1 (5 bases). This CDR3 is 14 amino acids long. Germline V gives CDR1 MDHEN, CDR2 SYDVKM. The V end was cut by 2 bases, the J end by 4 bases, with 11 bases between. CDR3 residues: CASSLVQGIYGYTF. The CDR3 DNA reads TGTGCCAGCAGTTTAGTCCAGGGTATCTATGGCTACACCTTC.

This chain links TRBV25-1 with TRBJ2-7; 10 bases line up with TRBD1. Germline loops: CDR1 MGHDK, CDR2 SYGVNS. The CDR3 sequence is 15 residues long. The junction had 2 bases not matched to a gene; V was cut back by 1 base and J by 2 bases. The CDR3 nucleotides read TGTGCCAGCAGTGAATCGGGACAGGGGACCTACGAGCAGTACTTC. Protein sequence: CASSESGQGTYEQYF.

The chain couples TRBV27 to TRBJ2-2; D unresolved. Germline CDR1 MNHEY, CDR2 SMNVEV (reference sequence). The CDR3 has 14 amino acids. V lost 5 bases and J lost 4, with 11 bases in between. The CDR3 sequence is CASSPSQSTGELFF. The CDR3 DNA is TGTGCCAGCAGTCCCTCTCAGTCCACCGGGGAGCTGTTTTTT.

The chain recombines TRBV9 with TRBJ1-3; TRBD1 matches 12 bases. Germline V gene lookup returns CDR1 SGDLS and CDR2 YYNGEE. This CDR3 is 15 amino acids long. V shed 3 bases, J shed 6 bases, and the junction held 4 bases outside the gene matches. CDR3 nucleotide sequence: TGTGCCAGCAGCGAGGGACAGGGGGCGGTAAACACCATATATTTT. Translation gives CASSEGQGAVNTIYF.

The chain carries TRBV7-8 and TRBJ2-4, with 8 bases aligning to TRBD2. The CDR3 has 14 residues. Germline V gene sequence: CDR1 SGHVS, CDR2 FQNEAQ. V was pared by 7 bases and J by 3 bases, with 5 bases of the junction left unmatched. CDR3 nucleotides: TGTGCCAGCACCTCGGGAGGGGGCAAAAACATTCAGTACTTC. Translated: CASTSGGGKNIQYF. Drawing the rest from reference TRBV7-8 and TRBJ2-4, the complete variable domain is GAGVSQSPRYKVAKRGQDVALRCDPISGHVSLFWYQQALGQGPEFLTYFQNEAQLDKSGLPSDRFFAERPEGSVSTLKIQRTQQEDSAVYLCASTSGGGKNIQYFGAGTRLSVL.

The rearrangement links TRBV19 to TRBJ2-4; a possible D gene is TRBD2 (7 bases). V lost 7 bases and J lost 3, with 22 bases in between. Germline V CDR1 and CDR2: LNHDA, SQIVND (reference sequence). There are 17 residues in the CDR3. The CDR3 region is CASTPLAGAQGKNIQYF. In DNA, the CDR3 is TGTGCCAGTACCCCCCTCGCGGGGGCGCAGGGCAAAAACATTCAGTACTTC.

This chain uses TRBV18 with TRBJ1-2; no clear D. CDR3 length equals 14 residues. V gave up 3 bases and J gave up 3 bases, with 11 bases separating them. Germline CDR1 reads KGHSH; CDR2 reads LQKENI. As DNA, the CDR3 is TGTGCCAGCTCACCCGATTTCTACGACTATGGCTACACCTTC. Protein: CASSPDFYDYGYTF.

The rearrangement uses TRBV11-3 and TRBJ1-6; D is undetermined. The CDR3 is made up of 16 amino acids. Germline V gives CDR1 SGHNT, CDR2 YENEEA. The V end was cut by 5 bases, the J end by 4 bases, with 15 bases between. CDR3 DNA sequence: TGTGCCAGCAGCCTCGCGGGCCCCGGGTATAATTCACCCCTCCACTTT. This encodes CASSLAGPGYNSPLHF.

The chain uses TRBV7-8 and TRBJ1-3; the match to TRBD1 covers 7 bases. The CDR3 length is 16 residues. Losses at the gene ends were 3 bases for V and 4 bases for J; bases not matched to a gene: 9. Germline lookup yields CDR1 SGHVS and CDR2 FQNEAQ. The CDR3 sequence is CASSFNHRGSGNTIYF. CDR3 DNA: TGTGCCAGCAGCTTCAACCACAGGGGTTCCGGAAACACCATATATTTT. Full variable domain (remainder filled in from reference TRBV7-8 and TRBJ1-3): GAGVSQSPRYKVAKRGQDVALRCDPISGHVSLFWYQQALGQGPEFLTYFQNEAQLDKSGLPSDRFFAERPEGSVSTLKIQRTQQEDSAVYLCASSFNHRGSGNTIYFGEGSWLTVV.

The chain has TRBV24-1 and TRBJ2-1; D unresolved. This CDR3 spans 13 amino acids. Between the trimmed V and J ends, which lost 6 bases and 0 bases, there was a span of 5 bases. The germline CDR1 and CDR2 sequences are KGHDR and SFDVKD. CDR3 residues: CATSPGSYNEQFF. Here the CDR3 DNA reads TGTGCCACCAGTCCGGGCTCCTACAATGAGCAGTTCTTC.

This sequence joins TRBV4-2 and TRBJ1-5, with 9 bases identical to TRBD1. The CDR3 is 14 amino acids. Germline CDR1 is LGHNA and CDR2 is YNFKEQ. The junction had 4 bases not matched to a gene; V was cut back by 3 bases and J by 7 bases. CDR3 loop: CASSQGTGTQPQHF. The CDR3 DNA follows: TGTGCCAGCAGCCAGGGGACAGGGACACAGCCCCAGCATTTT.

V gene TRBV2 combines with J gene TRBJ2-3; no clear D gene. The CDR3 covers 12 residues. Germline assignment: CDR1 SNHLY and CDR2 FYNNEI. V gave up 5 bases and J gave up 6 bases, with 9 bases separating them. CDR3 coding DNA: TGTGCCAGCAGTCAAGGGCTGGATACGCAGTATTTT. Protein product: CASSQGLDTQYF. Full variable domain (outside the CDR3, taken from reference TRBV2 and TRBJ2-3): EPEVTQTPSHQVTQMGQEVILRCVPISNHLYFYWYRQILGQKVEFLVSFYNNEISEKSEIFDDQFSVERPDGSNFTLKIRSTKLEDSAMYFCASSQGLDTQYFGPGTRLTVL.

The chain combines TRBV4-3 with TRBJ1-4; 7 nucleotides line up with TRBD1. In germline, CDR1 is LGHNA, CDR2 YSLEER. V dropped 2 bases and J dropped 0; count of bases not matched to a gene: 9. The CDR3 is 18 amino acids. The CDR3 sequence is CASSQTPGQLATNEKLFF. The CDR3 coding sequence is TGCGCCAGCAGCCAAACACCGGGACAGCTTGCAACTAATGAAAAACTGTTTTTT.

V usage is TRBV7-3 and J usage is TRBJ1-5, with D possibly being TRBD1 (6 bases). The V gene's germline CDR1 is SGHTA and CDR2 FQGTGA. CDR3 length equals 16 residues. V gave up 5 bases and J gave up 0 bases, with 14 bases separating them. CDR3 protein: CASSLRGGDSNQPQHF. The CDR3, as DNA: TGTGCCAGCAGCCTACGAGGGGGGGATAGCAATCAGCCCCAGCATTTT.

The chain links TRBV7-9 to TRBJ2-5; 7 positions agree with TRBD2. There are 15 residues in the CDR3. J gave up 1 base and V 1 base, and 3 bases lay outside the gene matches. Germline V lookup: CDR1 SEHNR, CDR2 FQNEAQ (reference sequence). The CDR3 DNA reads TGTGCCAGCAGCTTAGGCGGGACTACCCAAGAGACCCAGTACTTC. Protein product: CASSLGGTTQETQYF.

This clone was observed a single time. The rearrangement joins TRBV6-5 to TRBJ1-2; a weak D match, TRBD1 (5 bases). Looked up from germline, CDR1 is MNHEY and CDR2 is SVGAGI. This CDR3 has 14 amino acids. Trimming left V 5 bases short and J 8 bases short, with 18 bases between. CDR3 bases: TGTGCCAGCAGTACTCGGGACTTATCTCTGGGCTACACCTTC. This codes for CASSTRDLSLGYTF.

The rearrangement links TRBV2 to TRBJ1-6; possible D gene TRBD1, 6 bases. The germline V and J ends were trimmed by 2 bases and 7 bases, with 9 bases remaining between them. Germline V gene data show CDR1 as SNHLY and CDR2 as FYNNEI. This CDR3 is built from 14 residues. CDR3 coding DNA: TGTGCCAGCAGTGAAACACAGGGAAATTCACCCCTCCACTTT. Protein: CASSETQGNSPLHF.

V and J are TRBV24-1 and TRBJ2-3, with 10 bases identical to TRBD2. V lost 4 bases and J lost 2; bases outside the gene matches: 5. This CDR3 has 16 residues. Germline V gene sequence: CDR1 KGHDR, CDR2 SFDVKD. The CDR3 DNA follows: TGTGCCACCAGTGACCCTAGCGGGGGATCCACAGATACGCAGTATTTT. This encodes CATSDPSGGSTDTQYF.

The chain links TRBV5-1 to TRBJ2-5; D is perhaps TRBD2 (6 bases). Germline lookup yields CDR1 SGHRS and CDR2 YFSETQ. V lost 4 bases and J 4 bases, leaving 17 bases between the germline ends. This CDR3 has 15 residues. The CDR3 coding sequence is TGCGCCAGCAGCCCGGGCGGGGCTGCGGCAGAGACCCAGTACTTC. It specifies CASSPGGAAAETQYF.

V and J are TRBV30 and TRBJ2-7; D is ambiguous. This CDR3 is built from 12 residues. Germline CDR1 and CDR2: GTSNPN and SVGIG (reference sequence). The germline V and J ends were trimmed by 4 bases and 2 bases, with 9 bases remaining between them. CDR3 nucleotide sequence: TGTGCCTGGAAACGGTTGGCCTACGAGCAGTACTTC. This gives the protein CAWKRLAYEQYF.

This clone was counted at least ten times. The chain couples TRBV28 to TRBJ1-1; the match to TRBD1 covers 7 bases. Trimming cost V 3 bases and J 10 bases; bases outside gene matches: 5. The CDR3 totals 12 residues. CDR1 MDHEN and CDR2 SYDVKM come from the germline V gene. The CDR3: CASSFTGAGAFF. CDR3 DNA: TGTGCCAGCAGTTTTACAGGGGCGGGAGCTTTCTTT.

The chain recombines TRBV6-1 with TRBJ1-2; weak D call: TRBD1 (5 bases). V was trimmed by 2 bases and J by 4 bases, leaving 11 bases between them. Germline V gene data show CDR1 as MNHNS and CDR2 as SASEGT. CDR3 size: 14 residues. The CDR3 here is CASSERRTRYGYTF. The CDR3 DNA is TGTGCCAGCAGTGAAAGAAGGACACGCTATGGCTACACCTTC.

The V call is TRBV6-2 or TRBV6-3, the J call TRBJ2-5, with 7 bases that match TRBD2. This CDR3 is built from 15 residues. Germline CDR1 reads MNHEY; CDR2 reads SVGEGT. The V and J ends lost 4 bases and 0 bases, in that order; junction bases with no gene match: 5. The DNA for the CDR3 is TGTGCCAGCAGTTGGGGGAGCGGGAACCAAGAGACCCAGTACTTC. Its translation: CASSWGSGNQETQYF.